This T cell receptor beta chain was sequenced during a study of blood T cell repertoires in COVID-19. Study as a whole: The United States, Italy and Spain supplied acute and convalescent COVID-19 samples. From T cells, B-cell-depleted T cells, or PBMCs came the material, which was cDNA or gDNA.

Germline CDR1 PRHDT, CDR2 FYEKMQ (reference sequence). J gave up 2 bases and V 1 base, and 8 bases lay outside the gene matches. The CDR3 is 17 residues long. Sequencing was performed with immunoSEQ multiplex PCR; in TCRdb, only in-frame clones are kept and a portion is missing. Of 200,000 or so clones listed, over 75% were seen once; the top ten hold approximately 4.8%. The receptor's source is a man aged 45-65 years with acute or convalescent COVID-19. The chain carries TRBV13 and TRBJ2-3; 8 nucleotides align to TRBD1. Sample: peripheral blood. The CDR3 region is CASSLARTGTITDTQYF. The CDR3 region has the DNA TGTGCCAGCAGCTTAGCCCGGACAGGGACCATCACAGATACGCAGTATTTT. The full variable domain, rest sourced from reference TRBV13 and TRBJ2-3, is AAGVIQSPRHLIKEKRETATLKCYPIPRHDTVYWYQQGPGQDPQFLISFYEKMQSDKGSIPDRFSAQQFSDYHSELNMSSLELGDSALYFCASSLARTGTITDTQYFGPGTRLTVL.